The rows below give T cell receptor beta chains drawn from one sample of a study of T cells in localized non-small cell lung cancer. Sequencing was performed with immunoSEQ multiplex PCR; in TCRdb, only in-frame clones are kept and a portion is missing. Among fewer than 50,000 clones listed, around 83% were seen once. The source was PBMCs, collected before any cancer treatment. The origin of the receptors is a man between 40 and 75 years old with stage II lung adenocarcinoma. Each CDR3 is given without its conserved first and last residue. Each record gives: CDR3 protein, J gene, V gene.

cdr3_aa: AWSLGTGTSGAYRLGGANVLT
j_call: TRBJ2-6
v_call: TRBV30

cdr3_aa: ASKQGPYEQY
j_call: TRBJ2-7
v_call: TRBV5-6

cdr3_aa: ASSILDRGASGANVLT
j_call: TRBJ2-6
v_call: TRBV19

cdr3_aa: ASSLAGRFYEQY
j_call: TRBJ2-7
v_call: TRBV7-2

cdr3_aa: ASSFRDATDTQY
j_call: TRBJ2-3
v_call: TRBV7-2

cdr3_aa: ASSSYRGVSAEAF
j_call: TRBJ1-1
v_call: TRBV6-5

cdr3_aa: ASSLEAGSQPQH
j_call: TRBJ1-5
v_call: TRBV11-2

cdr3_aa: ASSTGMLGEQY
j_call: TRBJ2-7
v_call: TRBV4-1

cdr3_aa: ASGRQGETQY
j_call: TRBJ2-5
v_call: TRBV5-6

cdr3_aa: ASSFNGQGPYEQY
j_call: TRBJ2-7
v_call: TRBV5-1

cdr3_aa: ASSSGSDTGELF
j_call: TRBJ2-2
v_call: TRBV6-6

cdr3_aa: ASSPRNGATNEKLF
j_call: TRBJ1-4
v_call: TRBV18

cdr3_aa: ASSDLRGGDRGETCSYEQY
j_call: TRBJ2-7
v_call: TRBV6-4

cdr3_aa: ASSMIPGASYGYT
j_call: TRBJ1-2
v_call: TRBV19

cdr3_aa: ASSFGTGGLNTEAF
j_call: TRBJ1-1
v_call: TRBV5-1

cdr3_aa: ASSAGRPGANVLT
j_call: TRBJ2-6
v_call: TRBV6-6

cdr3_aa: ASSAGPSYEQY
j_call: TRBJ2-7
v_call: TRBV6-5

cdr3_aa: ASSGRTSGRETQY
j_call: TRBJ2-5
v_call: TRBV11-2

cdr3_aa: ASSSRDRTDTQY
j_call: TRBJ2-3
v_call: TRBV5-1

cdr3_aa: ASSLTNEQF
j_call: TRBJ2-1
v_call: TRBV5-4

cdr3_aa: ASSISRGPNEKLF
j_call: TRBJ1-4
v_call: TRBV19

cdr3_aa: ASSGSAGVVTNEQF
j_call: TRBJ2-1
v_call: TRBV6-1

cdr3_aa: ASSQPRSY
j_call: TRBJ2-3
v_call: TRBV7-6

cdr3_aa: ASSYKTGTVSYEQY
j_call: TRBJ2-7
v_call: TRBV6-5

cdr3_aa: ASSFAASTDSPLH
j_call: TRBJ1-6
v_call: TRBV5-8

cdr3_aa: ASSLRLAPNEQF
j_call: TRBJ2-1
v_call: TRBV5-4

cdr3_aa: ASSLGQHRTDTQY
j_call: TRBJ2-3
v_call: TRBV5-1

cdr3_aa: ASSSRSSGNTIY
j_call: TRBJ1-3
v_call: TRBV14

cdr3_aa: ASSLKWTGSNNEQF
j_call: TRBJ2-1
v_call: TRBV5-1

cdr3_aa: ASSQERSTDTQY
j_call: TRBJ2-3
v_call: TRBV14

cdr3_aa: ASSPGPRESYT
j_call: TRBJ1-2
v_call: TRBV14

cdr3_aa: ASSLGDTKYQETQY
j_call: TRBJ2-5
v_call: TRBV5-8

cdr3_aa: ASSFGKGGEQY
j_call: TRBJ2-7
v_call: TRBV7-3

cdr3_aa: ASSSPGGGRNTEAF
j_call: TRBJ1-1
v_call: TRBV6-5

cdr3_aa: ASSYSSGYT
j_call: TRBJ1-2
v_call: TRBV2

cdr3_aa: ASKARSSYNSPLH
j_call: TRBJ1-6
v_call: TRBV6-5

cdr3_aa: ASSYSVRDPRAF
j_call: TRBJ1-1
v_call: TRBV6-5

cdr3_aa: ASSSDGLKMFWGNEQF
j_call: TRBJ2-1
v_call: TRBV5-6

cdr3_aa: ASSLGAGTGPITHDTQY
j_call: TRBJ2-3
v_call: TRBV7-6

cdr3_aa: ASSLGRAREQF
j_call: TRBJ2-1
v_call: TRBV11-2

cdr3_aa: ARPPSEKLF
j_call: TRBJ1-4
v_call: TRBV6-1

cdr3_aa: ASSPIQGQNSPLH
j_call: TRBJ1-6
v_call: TRBV5-1

cdr3_aa: ASSLSARWGDGYT
j_call: TRBJ1-2
v_call: TRBV27

cdr3_aa: ASSNGGTTSNQPQH
j_call: TRBJ1-5
v_call: TRBV19

cdr3_aa: ASRTGRNSPLH
j_call: TRBJ1-6
v_call: TRBV6-5

cdr3_aa: ASSPPAASGRPSSYEQY
j_call: TRBJ2-7
v_call: TRBV18

cdr3_aa: ASSRDRLSYEQY
j_call: TRBJ2-7
v_call: TRBV27

cdr3_aa: ASSRRTFGFEQY
j_call: TRBJ2-7
v_call: TRBV5-8

cdr3_aa: ASSRGTSSYNSPLH
j_call: TRBJ1-6
v_call: TRBV28

cdr3_aa: ASSLSGDSTYEQY
j_call: TRBJ2-7
v_call: TRBV18

cdr3_aa: ASSPGDGTYEQY
j_call: TRBJ2-7
v_call: TRBV6-5

cdr3_aa: ASSLQTGTGGEKLF
j_call: TRBJ1-4
v_call: TRBV5-4

cdr3_aa: ASSFGVRGRDSPLH
j_call: TRBJ1-6
v_call: TRBV27

cdr3_aa: ASGLNWGRYTPGELF
j_call: TRBJ2-2
v_call: TRBV12-5

cdr3_aa: ASSQDPDYTEAF
j_call: TRBJ1-1
v_call: TRBV4-3

cdr3_aa: AGTGQSNSPLH
j_call: TRBJ1-6
v_call: TRBV30

cdr3_aa: ASSFASGSYEQY
j_call: .
v_call: TRBV7-2

cdr3_aa: ASSDGESVNEQF
j_call: TRBJ2-1
v_call: TRBV6-4